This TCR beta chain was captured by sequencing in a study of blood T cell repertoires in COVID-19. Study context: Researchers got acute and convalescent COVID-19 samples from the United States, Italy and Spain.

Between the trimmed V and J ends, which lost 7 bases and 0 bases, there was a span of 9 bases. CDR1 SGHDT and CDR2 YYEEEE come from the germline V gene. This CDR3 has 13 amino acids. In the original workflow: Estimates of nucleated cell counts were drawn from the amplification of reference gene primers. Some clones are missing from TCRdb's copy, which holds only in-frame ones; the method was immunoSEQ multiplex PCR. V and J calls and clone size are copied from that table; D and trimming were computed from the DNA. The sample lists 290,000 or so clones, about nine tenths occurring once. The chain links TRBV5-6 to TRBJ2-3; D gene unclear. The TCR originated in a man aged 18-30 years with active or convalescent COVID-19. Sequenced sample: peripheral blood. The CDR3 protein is CASSPGSTDTQYF. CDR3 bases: TGTGCCAGCTCTCCCGGTAGCACAGATACGCAGTATTTT.